These 30 T cell receptor beta chains share one sample of origin, sequenced in a study of monozygotic twins with inflammatory bowel disease. With the 5' RACE reads reprocessed, TCRdb shows one record per CDR3 protein and no DNA. With more than 300,000 distinct CDR3 sequences in the sample, the ten largest clones hold 5.6%. The specimen was blood. All receptors come from a human donor with ulcerative colitis or Crohn's disease, or a healthy co-twin of an affected twin (not recorded which).

This chain links TRBV7-2 with TRBJ2-2; there is no DNA to check the TCRdb D call of TRBD1. CDR1 is SGHTA, CDR2 FQGNSA, per germline. The CDR3 runs 14 residues. The chain's CDR3 is CASSPGSGVGELFF.

The CDR3 reads CSARRPGQGNSPLHF. The chain is built from TRBV20-1 and TRBJ1-6; TCRdb outputs TRBD1, but without DNA this stays unchecked. The CDR3 has 15 amino acids. The germline V gene encodes CDR1 DFQATT and CDR2 SNEGSKA (reference sequence).

The chain is built from TRBV18 and TRBJ1-4. Looked up from germline, CDR1 is KGHSH and CDR2 is LQKENI. The CDR3 length is 12 residues. CDR3 sequence reads: CASSPSREKLFF.

This sequence joins TRBV5-4 and TRBJ2-5; TCRdb outputs TRBD1, but without DNA this stays unchecked. This CDR3 contains 14 residues. Germline V lookup: CDR1 SGHNT, CDR2 YYREEE (reference sequence). CDR3 loop: CASSTRTGVETQYF.

The chain joins TRBV13 to TRBJ2-3. This CDR3 contains 14 residues. CDR1 and CDR2 (germline): PRHDT, FYEKMQ (reference sequence). The CDR3 protein is CASTHFGSGYTQYF.

The gene calls are TRBV6-1 and TRBJ2-3; the TCRdb D gene call, TRBD2, has no DNA to confirm it. Germline values: CDR1 MNHNS, CDR2 SASEGT. The CDR3 extends over 16 amino acids. The CDR3 loop is CASSPSSSGSLDTQYF.

The gene calls are TRBV28 and TRBJ1-4. CDR3 length: 13 amino acids. CDR1 and CDR2 from the germline V gene are MDHEN and SYDVKM. This chain's CDR3 is CASRRGDNEKLFF.

J is TRBJ2-5 and V is TRBV7-2; TCRdb's D gene call, TRBD1, goes unchecked for lack of DNA. This CDR3 contains 15 residues. Germline CDR1 and CDR2: SGHTA and FQGNSA. The CDR3 region is CASSSRAGGPETQYF.

The chain uses TRBV5-1 and TRBJ2-5; TCRdb returns TRBD1, unconfirmable since there is no DNA. CDR3 length equals 16 residues. Germline V gives CDR1 SGHRS, CDR2 YFSETQ. CDR3: CASRSGVVWSIETQYF.

The CDR3 is CASSLRQPNSPLHF. The genes are TRBV5-1 and TRBJ1-6; TCRdb proposes TRBD1, but this gene call is untestable without DNA. Germline CDR1 SGHRS, CDR2 YFSETQ. CDR3 length: 14 amino acids.

The chain uses TRBV11-2 and TRBJ1-1. Germline lookup yields CDR1 SGHAT and CDR2 FQNNGV. This CDR3 has 15 residues. The CDR3 protein is CASSNPPTVNTEAFF.

The gene calls are TRBV2 and TRBJ1-1; no DNA is available, so the TRBD1 call from TCRdb remains unchecked. The CDR3 is 13 amino acids. Germline CDR1 is SNHLY and CDR2 is FYNNEI. The chain's CDR3 is CASGTERNTEAFF. Full variable domain (rest looked up from reference TRBV2 and TRBJ1-1): EPEVTQTPSHQVTQMGQEVILRCVPISNHLYFYWYRQILGQKVEFLVSFYNNEISEKSEIFDDQFSVERPDGSNFTLKIRSTKLEDSAMYFCASGTERNTEAFFGQGTRLTVV.

The chain carries TRBV29-1 and TRBJ1-3. Germline V gene sequence: CDR1 SQVTM, CDR2 ANQGSEA. The CDR3 runs to 13 residues. Here the CDR3 reads CSATQGSGNTIYF.

The chain has TRBV6-5 and TRBJ2-1; TCRdb calls TRBD2, which cannot be checked without DNA. This CDR3 is built from 18 residues. The V gene's germline CDR1 is MNHEY and CDR2 SVGAGI. The CDR3 loop reads CASSYSGTSGSLYNEQFF.

V gene TRBV7-9 combines with J gene TRBJ2-3; TCRdb's D call, TRBD2, is unchecked because there is no DNA. The CDR3 has 14 residues. Germline values: CDR1 SEHNR, CDR2 FQNEAQ (reference sequence). The CDR3 loop is CASSILTEADTQYF.

V is TRBV5-1 and J is TRBJ1-6. The CDR3 is 16 residues long. Germline CDR1 and CDR2: SGHRS and YFSETQ. The CDR3 sequence is CASSSDPENYNSPLHF.

This chain joins TRBV6-2 or TRBV6-3 and TRBJ1-2; lacking DNA, the TRBD1 call made by TCRdb goes unchecked. Germline CDR1 and CDR2: MNHEY and SVGEGT. CDR3 length: 14 amino acids. The CDR3 protein is CASSRTGQNYGYTF.

CDR3 protein: CASSLVGFGGGTEAFF. The rearrangement joins TRBV7-2 to TRBJ1-1. The length of the CDR3 is 16 residues. Germline CDR1 reads SGHTA; CDR2 reads FQGNSA.

V gene TRBV27 combines with J gene TRBJ2-7; lacking DNA, the TRBD2 call made by TCRdb goes unchecked. Germline assignment: CDR1 MNHEY and CDR2 SMNVEV (reference sequence). The CDR3 totals 17 residues. The CDR3 sequence: CASSSRLAGPSHYEQYF.

The chain carries TRBV7-2 and TRBJ1-1. The germline gives CDR1 SGHTA, CDR2 FQGNSA. This CDR3 region has 14 residues. The CDR3 is CASSLQGQNTEAFF.

The rearrangement uses TRBV5-1 and TRBJ1-1; TCRdb returns TRBD1, unconfirmable since there is no DNA. Germline V CDR1 and CDR2: SGHRS, YFSETQ. This CDR3 spans 16 amino acids. CDR3 protein: CASNTDDREINTEAFF. Full variable domain (outside the CDR3, taken from reference TRBV5-1 and TRBJ1-1): KAGVTQTPRYLIKTRGQQVTLSCSPISGHRSVSWYQQTPGQGLQFLFEYFSETQRNKGNFPGRFSGRQFSNSRSEMNVSTLELGDSALYLCASNTDDREINTEAFFGQGTRLTVV.

This chain joins TRBV6-1 and TRBJ1-1; no DNA is available, so the TRBD1 call from TCRdb remains unchecked. Germline CDR1 is MNHNS and CDR2 is SASEGT. The CDR3 consists of 14 residues. The CDR3 is CASRTLDTNTEAFF.

CDR3 amino acids: CASSFSGANTEAFF. J is TRBJ1-1 and V is TRBV12-3 or TRBV12-4; TCRdb's assignment of TRBD1 cannot be checked, as there is no DNA. CDR3 length: 14 amino acids.

V usage is TRBV15 and J usage is TRBJ2-3; TCRdb gives TRBD1 as the D gene, but with no DNA this cannot be confirmed. Germline V gives CDR1 LNHNV, CDR2 YYDKDF (reference sequence). The CDR3 runs to 14 residues. The CDR3 spells CATSRVRVTDTQYF.

The chain couples TRBV9 to TRBJ2-5; the D gene TCRdb calls, TRBD1, cannot be checked with no DNA. Germline CDR1 and CDR2: SGDLS and YYNGEE. The CDR3 contains 14 residues. CDR3 sequence reads: CASSVGGEQETQYF.

J is TRBJ2-7 and V is TRBV11-3; TCRdb selects TRBD1, and the lack of DNA leaves this call unchecked. Germline V gene data show CDR1 as SGHNT and CDR2 as YENEEA. This CDR3 region has 15 residues. The CDR3 is CVSSLTGTGGSEQYF.

The V call is TRBV19, the J call TRBJ2-6; TCRdb lists TRBD1, though no DNA is available to test this call. CDR3 length: 14 amino acids. From germline, CDR1 is LNHDA and CDR2 SQIVND (reference sequence). This CDR3 reads CASTNRAGANVLTF.

This chain connects TRBV10-3 to TRBJ2-7; the D gene TCRdb calls, TRBD1, cannot be checked with no DNA. The length of the CDR3 is 15 residues. CDR1 ENHRY and CDR2 SYGVKD come from the germline V gene. The CDR3 loop is CAISEPGQGTGEQYF.

The chain employs TRBV12-3 or TRBV12-4 and TRBJ2-5; the D call from TCRdb, TRBD1, cannot be confirmed without DNA. This CDR3 is built from 13 residues. This chain's CDR3 is CASSFQGPESQYF.

V and J are TRBV5-1 and TRBJ2-1; absent DNA, TCRdb's TRBD2 call cannot be checked. Looked up from germline, CDR1 is SGHRS and CDR2 is YFSETQ. CDR3 length: 16 residues. The CDR3 sequence is CASSLVWTSGYNEQFF.